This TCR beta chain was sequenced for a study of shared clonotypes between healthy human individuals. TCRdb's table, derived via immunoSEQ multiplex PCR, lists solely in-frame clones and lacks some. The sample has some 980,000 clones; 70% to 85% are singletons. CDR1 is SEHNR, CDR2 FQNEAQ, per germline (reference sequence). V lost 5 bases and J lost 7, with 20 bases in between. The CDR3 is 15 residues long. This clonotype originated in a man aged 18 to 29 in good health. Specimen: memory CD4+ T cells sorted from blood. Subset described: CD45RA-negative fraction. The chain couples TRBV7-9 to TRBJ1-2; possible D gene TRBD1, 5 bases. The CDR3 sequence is CASSLPTGDLAGYTF. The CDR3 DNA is TGTGCCAGCAGCCTACCCACGGGGGACCTGGCTGGCTACACCTTC.